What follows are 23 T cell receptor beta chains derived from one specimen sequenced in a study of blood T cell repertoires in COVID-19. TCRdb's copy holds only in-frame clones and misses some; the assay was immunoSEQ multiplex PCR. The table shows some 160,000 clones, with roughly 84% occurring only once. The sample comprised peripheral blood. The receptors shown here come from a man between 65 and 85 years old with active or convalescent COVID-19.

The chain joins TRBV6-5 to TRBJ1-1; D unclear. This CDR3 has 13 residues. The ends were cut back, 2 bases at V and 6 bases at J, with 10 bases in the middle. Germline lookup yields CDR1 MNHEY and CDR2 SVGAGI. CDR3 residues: CASSYTPQAEAFF. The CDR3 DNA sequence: TGTGCCAGCAGTTACACCCCCCAGGCTGAAGCTTTCTTT.

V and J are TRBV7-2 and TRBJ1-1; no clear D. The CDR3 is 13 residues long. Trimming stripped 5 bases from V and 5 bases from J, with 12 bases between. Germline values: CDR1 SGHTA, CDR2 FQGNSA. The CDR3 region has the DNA TGTGCCAGCAGCGCCAGTACGAAGACTGAAGCTTTCTTT. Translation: CASSASTKTEAFF.

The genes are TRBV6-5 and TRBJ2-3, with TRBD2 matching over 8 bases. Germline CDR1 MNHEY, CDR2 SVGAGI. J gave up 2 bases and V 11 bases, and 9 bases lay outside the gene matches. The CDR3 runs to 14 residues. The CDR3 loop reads CASRGGAFTDTQYF. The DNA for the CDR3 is TGTGCCTCCCGGGGGGGGGCTTTCACAGATACGCAGTATTTT.

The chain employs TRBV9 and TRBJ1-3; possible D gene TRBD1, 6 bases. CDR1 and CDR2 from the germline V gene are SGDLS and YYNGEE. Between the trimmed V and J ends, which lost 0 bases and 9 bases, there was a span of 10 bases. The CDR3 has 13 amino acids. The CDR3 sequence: CASSVVGGATIYF. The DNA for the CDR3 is TGTGCCAGCAGCGTAGTAGGGGGGGCCACCATATATTTT.

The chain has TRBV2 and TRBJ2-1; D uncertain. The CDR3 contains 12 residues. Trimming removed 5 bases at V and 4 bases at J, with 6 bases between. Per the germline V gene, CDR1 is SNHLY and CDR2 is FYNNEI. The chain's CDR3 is CASSRSYNEQFF. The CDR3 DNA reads TGTGCCAGCAGTCGCAGTTACAATGAGCAGTTCTTC.

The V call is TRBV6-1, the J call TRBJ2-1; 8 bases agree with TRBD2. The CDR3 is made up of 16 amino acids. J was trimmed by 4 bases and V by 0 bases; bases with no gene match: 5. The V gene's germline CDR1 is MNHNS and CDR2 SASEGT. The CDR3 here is CASSEASGRTYNEQFF. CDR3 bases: TGTGCCAGCAGTGAAGCCAGCGGGAGAACTTACAATGAGCAGTTCTTC.

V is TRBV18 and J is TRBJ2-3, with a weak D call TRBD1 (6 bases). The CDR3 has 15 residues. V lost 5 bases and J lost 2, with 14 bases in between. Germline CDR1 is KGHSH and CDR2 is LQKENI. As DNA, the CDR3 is TGTGCCAGCTCATACCGACAGGTCCTCACAGATACGCAGTATTTT. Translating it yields CASSYRQVLTDTQYF.

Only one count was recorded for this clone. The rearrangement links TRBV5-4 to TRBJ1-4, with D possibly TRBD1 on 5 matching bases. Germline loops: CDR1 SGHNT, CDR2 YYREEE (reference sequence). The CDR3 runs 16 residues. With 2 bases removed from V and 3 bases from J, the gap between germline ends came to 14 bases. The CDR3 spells CASSLKGAQANEKLFF. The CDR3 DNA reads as TGTGCCAGCAGCTTAAAAGGGGCGCAAGCTAATGAAAAACTGTTTTTT.

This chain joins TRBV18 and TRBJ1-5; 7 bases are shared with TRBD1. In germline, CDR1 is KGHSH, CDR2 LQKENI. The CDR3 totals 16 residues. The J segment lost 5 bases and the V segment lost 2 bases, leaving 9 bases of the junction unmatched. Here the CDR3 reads CASSPSGTVADQPQHF. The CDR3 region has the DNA TGTGCCAGCTCACCATCCGGGACAGTGGCTGATCAGCCCCAGCATTTT.

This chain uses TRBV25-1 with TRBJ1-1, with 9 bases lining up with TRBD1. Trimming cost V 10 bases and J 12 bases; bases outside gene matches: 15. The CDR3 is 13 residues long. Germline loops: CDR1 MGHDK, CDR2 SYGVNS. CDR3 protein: CATSSGQGSPTFF. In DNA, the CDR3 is TGTGCCACCTCTTCCGGACAGGGGAGTCCTACTTTCTTT. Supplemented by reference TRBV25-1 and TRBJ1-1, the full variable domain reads EADIYQTPRYLVIGTGKKITLECSQTMGHDKMYWYQQDPGMELHLIHYSYGVNSTEKGDLSSESTVSRIRTEHFPLTLESARPSHTSQYLCATSSGQGSPTFFGQGTRLTVV.

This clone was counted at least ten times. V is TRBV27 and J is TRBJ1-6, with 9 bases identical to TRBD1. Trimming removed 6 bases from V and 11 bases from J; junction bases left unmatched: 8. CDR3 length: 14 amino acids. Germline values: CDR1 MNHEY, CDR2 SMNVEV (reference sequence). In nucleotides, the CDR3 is TGTGCCAGCAGACCGGGACAGGGAGGGACACCCCTCCACTTT. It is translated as CASRPGQGGTPLHF.

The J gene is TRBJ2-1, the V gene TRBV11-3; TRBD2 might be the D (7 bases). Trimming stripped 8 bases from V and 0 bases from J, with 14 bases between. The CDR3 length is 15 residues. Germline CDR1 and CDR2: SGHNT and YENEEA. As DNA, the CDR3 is TGTGCCAGCGGGAAGGGGGGGGACTCCTACAATGAGCAGTTCTTC. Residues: CASGKGGDSYNEQFF.

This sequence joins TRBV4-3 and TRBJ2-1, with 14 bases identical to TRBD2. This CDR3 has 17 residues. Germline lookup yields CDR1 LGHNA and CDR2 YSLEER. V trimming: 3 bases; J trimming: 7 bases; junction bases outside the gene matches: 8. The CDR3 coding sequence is TGCGCCAGCAGCCAGAGGGGCGGGACTAGCGGGAGAAATGAGCAGTTCTTC. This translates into CASSQRGGTSGRNEQFF.

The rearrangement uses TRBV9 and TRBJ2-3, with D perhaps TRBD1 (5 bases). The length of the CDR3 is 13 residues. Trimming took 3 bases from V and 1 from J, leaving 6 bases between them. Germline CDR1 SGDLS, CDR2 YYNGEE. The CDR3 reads CASSAQGTDTQYF. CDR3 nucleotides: TGTGCCAGCAGCGCACAGGGCACAGATACGCAGTATTTT. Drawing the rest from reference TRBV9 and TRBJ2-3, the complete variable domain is DSGVTQTPKHLITATGQRVTLRCSPRSGDLSVYWYQQSLDQGLQFLIQYYNGEERAKGNILERFSAQQFPDLHSELNLSSLELGDSALYFCASSAQGTDTQYFGPGTRLTVL.

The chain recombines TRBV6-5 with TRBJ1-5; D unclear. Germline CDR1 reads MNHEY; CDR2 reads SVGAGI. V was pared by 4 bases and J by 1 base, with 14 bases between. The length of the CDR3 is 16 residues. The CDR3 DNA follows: TGTGCCAGCAGTTCCCGAGGGCGTCCCAGCAATCAGCCCCAGCATTTT. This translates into CASSSRGRPSNQPQHF.

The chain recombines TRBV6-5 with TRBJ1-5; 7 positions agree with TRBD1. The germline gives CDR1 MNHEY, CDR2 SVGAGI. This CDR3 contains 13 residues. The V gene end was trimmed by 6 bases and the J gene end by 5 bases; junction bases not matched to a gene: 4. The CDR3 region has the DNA TGTGCCAGCAGAGGGACAGCAGATCAGCCCCAGCATTTT. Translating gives CASRGTADQPQHF.

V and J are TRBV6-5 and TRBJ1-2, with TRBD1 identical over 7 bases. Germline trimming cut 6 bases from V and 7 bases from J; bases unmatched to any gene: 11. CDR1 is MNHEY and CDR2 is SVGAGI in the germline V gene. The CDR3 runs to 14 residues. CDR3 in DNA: TGTGCCAGCAGCCCGGATGACAGGGTGGGTGGCTACACCTTC. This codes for CASSPDDRVGGYTF.

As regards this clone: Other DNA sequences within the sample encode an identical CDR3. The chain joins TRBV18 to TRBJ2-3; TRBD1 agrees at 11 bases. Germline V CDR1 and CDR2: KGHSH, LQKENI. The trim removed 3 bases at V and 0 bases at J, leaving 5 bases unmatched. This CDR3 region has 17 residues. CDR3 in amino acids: CASSPRGTGGSTDTQYF. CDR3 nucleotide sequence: TGTGCCAGCTCACCTCGGGGGACAGGGGGGAGCACAGATACGCAGTATTTT.

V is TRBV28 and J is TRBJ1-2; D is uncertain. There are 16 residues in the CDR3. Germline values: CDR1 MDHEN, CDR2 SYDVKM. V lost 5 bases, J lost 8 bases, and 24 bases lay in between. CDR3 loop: CASSPPGDVGNGGYTF. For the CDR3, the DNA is TGTGCCAGCAGTCCTCCCGGGGATGTAGGCAATGGCGGCTACACCTTC.

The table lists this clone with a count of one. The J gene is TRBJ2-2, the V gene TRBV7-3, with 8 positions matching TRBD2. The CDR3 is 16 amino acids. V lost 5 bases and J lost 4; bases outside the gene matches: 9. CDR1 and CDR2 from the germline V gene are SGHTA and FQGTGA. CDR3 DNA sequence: TGTGCCAGCAGCCGCTCAGCGGGAGAGGGCACCGGGGAGCTGTTTTTT. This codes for CASSRSAGEGTGELFF.

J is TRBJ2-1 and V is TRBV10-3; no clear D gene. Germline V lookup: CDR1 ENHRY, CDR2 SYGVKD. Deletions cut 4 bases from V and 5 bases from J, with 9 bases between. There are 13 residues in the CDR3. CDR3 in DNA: TGTGCCATCAGTGTCTATCGGGACAATGAGCAGTTCTTC. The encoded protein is CAISVYRDNEQFF.

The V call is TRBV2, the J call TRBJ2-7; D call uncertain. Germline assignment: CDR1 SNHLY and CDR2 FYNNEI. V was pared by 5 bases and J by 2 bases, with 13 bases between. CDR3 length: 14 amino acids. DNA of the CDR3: TGTGCCAGCAGTCCACCGGTTTTCGCCTACGAGCAGTACTTC. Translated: CASSPPVFAYEQYF.

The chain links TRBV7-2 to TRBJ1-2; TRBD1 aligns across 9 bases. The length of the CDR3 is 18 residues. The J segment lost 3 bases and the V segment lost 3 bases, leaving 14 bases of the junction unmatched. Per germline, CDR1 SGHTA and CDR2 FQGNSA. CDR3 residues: CASSFSTPRDREDYGYTF. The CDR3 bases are TGTGCCAGCAGCTTCTCAACGCCCCGGGACAGGGAGGACTATGGCTACACCTTC. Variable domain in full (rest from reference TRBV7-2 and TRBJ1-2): GAGVSQSPSNKVTEKGKDVELRCDPISGHTALYWYRQSLGQGLEFLIYFQGNSAPDKSGLPSDRFSAERTGGSVSTLTIQRTQQEDSAVYLCASSFSTPRDREDYGYTFGSGTRLTVV.